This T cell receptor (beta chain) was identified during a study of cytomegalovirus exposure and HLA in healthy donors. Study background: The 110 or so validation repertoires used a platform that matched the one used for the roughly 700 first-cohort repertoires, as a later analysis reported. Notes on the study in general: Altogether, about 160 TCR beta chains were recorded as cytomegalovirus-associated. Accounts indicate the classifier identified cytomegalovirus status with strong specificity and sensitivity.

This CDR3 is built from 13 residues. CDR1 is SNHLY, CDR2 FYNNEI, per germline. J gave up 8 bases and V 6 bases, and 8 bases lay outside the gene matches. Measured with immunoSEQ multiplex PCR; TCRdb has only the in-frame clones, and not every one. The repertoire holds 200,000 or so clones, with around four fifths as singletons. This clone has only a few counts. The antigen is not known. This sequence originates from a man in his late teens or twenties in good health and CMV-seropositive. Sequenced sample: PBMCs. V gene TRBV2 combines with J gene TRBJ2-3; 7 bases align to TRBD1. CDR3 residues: CASRRTGEITQYF. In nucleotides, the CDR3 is TGTGCCAGCAGGAGAACAGGGGAGATTACGCAGTATTTT.